This T cell receptor (beta chain) was identified in a study of long-term antiretroviral therapy in people with HIV. Overall study: Collection dates of the earliest samples fall about a decade before the 2015 immediate-ART recommendation.

Of note for this clone: Its antigen remains unidentified.

Study-level results: Subsequent to ART, diversity was augmented yet persisted below that of transplant donor controls. The study collected blood between about 2004 and 2017, possibly under older ART regimens.

immunoSEQ v3.0 was run at survey level. A target of roughly 40,000-50,000 T-cell genomes per sample was set for sequencing. TCRdb's table, derived via immunoSEQ multiplex PCR, lists solely in-frame clones and lacks some. This table has roughly 20,000 clones, 85% appearing once. V lost 5 bases and J 0 bases, leaving 12 bases between the germline ends. This CDR3 is 15 amino acids long. Germline CDR1 reads MNHEY; CDR2 reads SVGAGI. The receptor's source is a young man with HIV. The chain recombines TRBV6-5 with TRBJ2-3; TRBD1 is a possible D gene (7 bases). This specimen consisted of unsorted PBMCs, obtained approximately 4 years after starting antiretroviral therapy. CDR3 region: CASSVTGTSTDTQYF. DNA of the CDR3: TGTGCCAGCAGTGTGACAGGGACTAGCACAGATACGCAGTATTTT.